The 3 T cell receptor beta chains in this list originate from one sample, sequenced in a study of CD8 T cells in Susac syndrome. RNA, at about 0.45 to 1 ug, was reverse transcribed with random hexamers. TCRdb ran MiXCR on the immunoSEQ multiplex PCR reads and lists one entry per CDR3 protein. There are roughly 50,000 distinct CDR3 sequences in the sample; 93% occur only once, and 0.45% to 0.65% lies in the top ten. The sequencing input was CD8+ T cells from PBMCs. The receptors stem from a human donor in good health.

The V and J genes are TRBV15 and TRBJ1-5; D is unresolved. CDR3 length: 15 residues. The V end lost 0 bases, the J end lost 5 bases, and 11 bases lay between the germline ends. The germline CDR1 and CDR2 sequences are LNHNV and YYDKDF (reference sequence). CDR3 in DNA: TGTGCCACCAGCAGAGAAGGAGTGGGAGATCAGCCCCAGCATTTT. Translation gives CATSREGVGDQPQHF.

The chain employs TRBV12-3 or TRBV12-4 and TRBJ1-2; 8 bases are shared with TRBD1. The CDR3 consists of 15 residues. J lost 4 bases, V lost 0 bases, and 4 bases had no gene match. CDR3 DNA sequence: TGTGCCAGCAGTTTAGCCTACGACAGGGGCTATGGCTACACCTTC. Amino acid sequence: CASSLAYDRGYGYTF.

This clonotype was picked up a small number of times. The rearrangement joins TRBV12-3 or TRBV12-4 to TRBJ2-1; 13 bases map to TRBD2. V lost 5 bases, J lost 2 bases, and 3 bases stayed unmatched. This CDR3 is built from 16 residues. The CDR3 coding sequence is TGTGCCAGCAGTCCGGGACTAGCGGGGACCTACAATGAGCAGTTCTTC. Its protein product is CASSPGLAGTYNEQFF.